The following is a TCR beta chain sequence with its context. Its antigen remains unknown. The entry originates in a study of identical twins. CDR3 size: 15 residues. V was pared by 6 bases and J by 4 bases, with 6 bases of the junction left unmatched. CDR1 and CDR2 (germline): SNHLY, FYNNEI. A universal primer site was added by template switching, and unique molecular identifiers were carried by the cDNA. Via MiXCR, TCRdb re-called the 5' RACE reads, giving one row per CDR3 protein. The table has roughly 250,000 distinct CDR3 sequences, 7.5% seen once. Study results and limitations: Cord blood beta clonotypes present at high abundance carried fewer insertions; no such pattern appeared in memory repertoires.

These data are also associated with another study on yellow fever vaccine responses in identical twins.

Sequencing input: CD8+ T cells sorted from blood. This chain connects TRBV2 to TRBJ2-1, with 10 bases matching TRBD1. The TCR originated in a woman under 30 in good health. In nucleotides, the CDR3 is TGTGCCAGCAGCGAGGGACAGGGGAAGTACAATGAGCAGTTCTTC. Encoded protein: CASSEGQGKYNEQFF.